This T cell receptor beta chain came from a study of T-cell reconstitution after alpha-beta-depleted transplantation in children. It was with unique molecular identifiers that the TCRbeta library was prepared. TCRdb reanalysed the PCR reads using MiXCR and keeps one entry per CDR3 protein. Among about 540,000 distinct CDR3 sequences listed, 15% to 20% were seen once. This clonotype was found a few times. The CDR3 loop spans 15 amino acids. Germline trimming cut 6 bases from V and 0 bases from J; bases unmatched to any gene: 11. Germline CDR1 and CDR2: DFQATT and SNEGSKA (reference sequence). The material sequenced was PBMCs from the stem cell graft donor, taken from the stem cell graft. The rearrangement uses TRBV20-1 and TRBJ2-7; 7 bases match TRBD1. The TCR sequence derives from a human donor who donated a stem cell graft to a child with acute lymphoblastic leukemia. This CDR3 reads CSADPGQSISYEQYF. DNA for the CDR3: TGCAGTGCAGACCCGGGACAGAGTATCTCCTACGAGCAGTACTTC.